Listed here is a single T cell receptor (beta chain). This clonotype was observed many times. This clone's antigen is unknown. One base away there is no much larger clone; base qualities are not given. V was cut back by 2 bases and J by 6 bases, leaving a gap of 4 bases between them. From its cysteine to its phenylalanine, the CDR3 spans 12 amino acids. Only the CDR3 part of the read is kept: 36 bases, read in frame from the first base. The germline V gene sets CDR1 to ENHRY and CDR2 to SYGVKD. Library prep was done by RT-PCR. TCRdb names Illumina HiSeq 2500 as the instrument used. Clones were called with MiXCR by TCRdb after fastp trimmed the public reads at Q25, and only in-frame beta chains were retained. For every CDR3 protein sequence, its rows merge into one entry that carries the most common genes and DNA. Present in this sample are 300,000 to 350,000 distinct CDR3 sequences, around a fifth of which were seen just once. About 9.4% of the sample is taken by the ten largest.

This sample was included in a study of response to subunit inactivated influenza vaccine (dated by TCRdb to 2016 to 2019). Some background on the complete study: Deep quantitative profiling of the T cell receptor repertoire was used in the study to follow responses to a trivalent subunit inactivated influenza vaccine. Points the paper makes about the study in general: It was suggested by the authors that each seasonal influenza vaccination may recruit only a limited number of new T cells.

Recombination connected TRBV10-3 to TRBJ1-4; confidence is insufficient to name the D gene. The TCR sequence derives from a man aged 45-69 years who received an inactivated influenza vaccine. Donor details come from another sample of the same person, matched by shared clones. The source was PBMCs from blood, collected about 19 months after vaccination. For the CDR3, the sequence is CAISEKDEKLFF. Read as DNA, the sequence is TGTGCCATCAGTGAGAAGGATGAAAAACTGTTTTTT.